This T cell receptor (beta chain) emerged from a study of cytomegalovirus exposure and HLA in healthy donors. This clone was observed a few times. The antigen is unknown. Donors showed nominal health when sampled, although they likely had unrecorded immune exposures. V trimming: 4 bases; J trimming: 1 base; junction bases outside the gene matches: 2. The CDR3 spans 15 residues. Germline values: CDR1 SGHRS, CDR2 YFSETQ. Study results and caveats: The study dropped some indistinguishable V segments, TRBV6-2 and TRBV6-3 among them.

The PCR was carried out with 60 Vbeta primers and 13 Jbeta primers. Some clones are missing from TCRdb's copy, which holds only in-frame ones; the method was immunoSEQ multiplex PCR. The table lists around 97,000 clones, about 77% of them singletons. The rearrangement uses TRBV5-1 and TRBJ2-1, with TRBD1 matching over 10 bases. The TCR originated in a woman between 18 and 29 years old in good health and CMV-seropositive. Sample: PBMCs. CDR3 nucleotides: TGCGCCAGCAGCAAGGGACAGGGGTCCTACAATGAGCAGTTCTTC. Amino acid sequence: CASSKGQGSYNEQFF.